This paragraph reports one T cell receptor beta chain. Per the germline V gene, CDR1 is SGHNT and CDR2 is YYREEE (reference sequence). The CDR3 sequence is 16 residues long. Germline trimming cut 1 base from V and 5 bases from J; bases unmatched to any gene: 7. This specimen belongs to a study of blood T cell repertoires in COVID-19. Study-level background: PBMCs, B-cell-depleted T cells, or T cells provided the cDNA or gDNA that made up the material.

Study processing details: Amplified reference gene primers provided the basis for estimating nucleated cell counts. Some clones are missing from TCRdb's copy, which holds only in-frame ones; the method was immunoSEQ multiplex PCR. The V and J calls and clone size are taken from that table; D and trimming were inferred from the DNA. The sample yields some 72,000 clones, around 80% seen once. The receptor's source is a man aged 50 or older with COVID-19, enrolled during active disease. The V call is TRBV5-4, the J call TRBJ2-3, with TRBD1 identical over 10 bases. The specimen was peripheral blood. The DNA for the CDR3 is TGTGCCAGCAGCTTGTCGGTGACAGGGGGCGGAGATACGCAGTATTTT. It translates to CASSLSVTGGGDTQYF.